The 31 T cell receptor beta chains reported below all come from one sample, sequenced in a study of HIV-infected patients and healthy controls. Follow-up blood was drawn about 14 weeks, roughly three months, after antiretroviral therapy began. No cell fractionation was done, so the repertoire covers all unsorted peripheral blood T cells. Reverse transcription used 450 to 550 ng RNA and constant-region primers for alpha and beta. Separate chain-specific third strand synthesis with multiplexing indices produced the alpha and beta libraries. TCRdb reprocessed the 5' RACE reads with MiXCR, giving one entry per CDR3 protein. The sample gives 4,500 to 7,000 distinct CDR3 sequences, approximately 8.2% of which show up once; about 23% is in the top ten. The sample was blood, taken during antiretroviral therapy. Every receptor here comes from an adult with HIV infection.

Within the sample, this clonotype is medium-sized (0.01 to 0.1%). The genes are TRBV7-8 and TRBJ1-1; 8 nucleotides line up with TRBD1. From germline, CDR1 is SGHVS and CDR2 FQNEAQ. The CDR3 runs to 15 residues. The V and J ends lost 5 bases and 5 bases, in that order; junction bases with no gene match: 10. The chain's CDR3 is CASSSRGRGWTEAFF. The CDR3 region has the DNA TGTGCCAGCAGCAGCAGGGGGCGAGGATGGACTGAAGCTTTCTTT.

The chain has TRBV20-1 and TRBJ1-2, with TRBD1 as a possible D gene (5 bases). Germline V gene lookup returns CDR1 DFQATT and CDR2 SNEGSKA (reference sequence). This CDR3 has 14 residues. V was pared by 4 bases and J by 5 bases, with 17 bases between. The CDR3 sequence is CSATRGTDLYGYTF. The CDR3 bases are TGCAGTGCTACTCGCGGGACGGACCTTTATGGCTACACCTTC.

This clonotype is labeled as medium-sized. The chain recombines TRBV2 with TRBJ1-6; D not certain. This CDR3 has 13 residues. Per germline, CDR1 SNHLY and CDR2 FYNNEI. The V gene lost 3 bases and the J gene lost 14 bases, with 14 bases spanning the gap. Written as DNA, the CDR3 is TGTGCCAGCAGTGATACCAACCCTCCCGCCCTCCACTTT. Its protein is CASSDTNPPALHF.

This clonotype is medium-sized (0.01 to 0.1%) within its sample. CDR3 sequence (DNA): TGTGCCAGCAGTTCAGGACGGCAAGAGACCCAGTACTTC. It translates to CASSSGRQETQYF. The chain uses TRBV5-4 and TRBJ2-5; D is uncertain. Trimming cost V 5 bases and J 2 bases, with 10 bases left between them. The CDR3 is made up of 13 amino acids. The V gene's germline CDR1 is SGHNT and CDR2 YYREEE (reference sequence).

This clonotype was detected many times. The CDR3 reads CASSYSSGKSQPQHF. The CDR3 coding sequence is TGTGCCAGCAGTTACTCATCCGGCAAAAGTCAGCCCCAGCATTTT. V is TRBV6-2 or TRBV6-3 and J is TRBJ1-5; D remains ambiguous. Germline CDR1 is MNHEY and CDR2 is SVGEGT. Deletions cut 0 bases from V and 6 bases from J, with 12 bases between. CDR3 size: 15 residues.

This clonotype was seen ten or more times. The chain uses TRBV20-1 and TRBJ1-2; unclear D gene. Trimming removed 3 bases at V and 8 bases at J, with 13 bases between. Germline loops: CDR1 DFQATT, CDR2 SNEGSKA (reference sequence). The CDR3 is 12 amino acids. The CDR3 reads CSARLFPEGYTF. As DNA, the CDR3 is TGCAGTGCTAGGCTTTTCCCCGAGGGCTACACCTTC.

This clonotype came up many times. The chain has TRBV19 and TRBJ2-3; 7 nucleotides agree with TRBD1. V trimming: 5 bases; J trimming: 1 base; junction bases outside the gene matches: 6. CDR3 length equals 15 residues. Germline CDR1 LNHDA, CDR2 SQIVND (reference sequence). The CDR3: CASSAGGFGTDTQYF. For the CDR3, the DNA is TGTGCCAGTAGTGCAGGGGGTTTCGGCACAGATACGCAGTATTTT.

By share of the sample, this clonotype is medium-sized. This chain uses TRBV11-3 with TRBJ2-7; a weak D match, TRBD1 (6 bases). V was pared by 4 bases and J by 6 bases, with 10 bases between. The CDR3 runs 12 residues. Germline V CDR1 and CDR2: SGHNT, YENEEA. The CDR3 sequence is CASSSRGIEQYF. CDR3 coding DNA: TGTGCCAGCAGCTCTAGGGGGATCGAGCAGTACTTC.

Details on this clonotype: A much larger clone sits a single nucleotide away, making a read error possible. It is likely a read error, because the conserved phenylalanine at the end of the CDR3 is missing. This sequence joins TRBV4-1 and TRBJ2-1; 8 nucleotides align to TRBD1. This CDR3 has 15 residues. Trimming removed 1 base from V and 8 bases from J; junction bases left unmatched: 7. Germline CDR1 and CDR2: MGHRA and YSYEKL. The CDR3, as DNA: TGCGCCAGCAGCCAAGGACAGGGGACGATAGATGAGCAGTTCCTC. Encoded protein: CASSQGQGTIDEQFL.

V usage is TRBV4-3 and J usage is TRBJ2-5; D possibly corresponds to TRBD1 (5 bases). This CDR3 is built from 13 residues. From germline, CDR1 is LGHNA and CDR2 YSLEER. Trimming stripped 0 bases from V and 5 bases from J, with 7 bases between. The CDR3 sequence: CASSQDRVETQYF. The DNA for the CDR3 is TGCGCCAGCAGCCAAGACAGGGTTGAGACCCAGTACTTC.

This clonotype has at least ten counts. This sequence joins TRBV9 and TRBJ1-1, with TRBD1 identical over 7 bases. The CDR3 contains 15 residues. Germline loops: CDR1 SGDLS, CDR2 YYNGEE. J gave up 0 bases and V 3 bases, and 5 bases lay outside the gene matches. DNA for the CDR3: TGTGCCAGCAGCGAGGGGACAGCCGTGAACACTGAAGCTTTCTTT. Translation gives CASSEGTAVNTEAFF.

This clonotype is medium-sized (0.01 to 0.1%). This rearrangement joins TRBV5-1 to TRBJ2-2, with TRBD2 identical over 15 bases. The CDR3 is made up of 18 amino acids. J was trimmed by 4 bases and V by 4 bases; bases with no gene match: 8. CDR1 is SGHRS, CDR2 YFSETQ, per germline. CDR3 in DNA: TGCGCCAGCAGCCCAGGACTAGCGGGAGGGCCGCGCACCGGGGAGCTGTTTTTT. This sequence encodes CASSPGLAGGPRTGELFF.

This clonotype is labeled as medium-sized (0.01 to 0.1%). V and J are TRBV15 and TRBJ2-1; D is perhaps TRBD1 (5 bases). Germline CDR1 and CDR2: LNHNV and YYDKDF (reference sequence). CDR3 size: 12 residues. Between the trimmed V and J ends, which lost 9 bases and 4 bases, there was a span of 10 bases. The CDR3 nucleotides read TGTGCCACGCTTGACAGTTACAATGAGCAGTTCTTC. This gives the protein CATLDSYNEQFF.

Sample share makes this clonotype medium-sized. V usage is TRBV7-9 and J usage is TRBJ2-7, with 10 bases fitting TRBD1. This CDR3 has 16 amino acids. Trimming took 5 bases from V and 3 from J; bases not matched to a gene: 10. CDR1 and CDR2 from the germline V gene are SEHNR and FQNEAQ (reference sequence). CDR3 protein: CASSVTTGTGVYEQYF. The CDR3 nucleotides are TGTGCCAGCAGCGTAACAACCGGGACAGGGGTCTACGAGCAGTACTTC.

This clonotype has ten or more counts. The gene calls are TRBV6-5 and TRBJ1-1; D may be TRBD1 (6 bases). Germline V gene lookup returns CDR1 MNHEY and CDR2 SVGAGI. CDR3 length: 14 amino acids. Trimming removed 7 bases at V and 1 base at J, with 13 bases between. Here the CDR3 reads CASTRGGQNTEAFF. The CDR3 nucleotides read TGTGCCAGCACCCGAGGGGGTCAGAACACTGAAGCTTTCTTT.

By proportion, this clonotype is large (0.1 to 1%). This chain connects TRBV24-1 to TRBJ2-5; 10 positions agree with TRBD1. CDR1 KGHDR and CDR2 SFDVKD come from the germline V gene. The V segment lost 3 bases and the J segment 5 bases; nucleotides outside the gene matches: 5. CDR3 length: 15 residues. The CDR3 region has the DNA TGTGCCACCAGTGATCGGGACAGGGGCCGGGAGACCCAGTACTTC. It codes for CATSDRDRGRETQYF.

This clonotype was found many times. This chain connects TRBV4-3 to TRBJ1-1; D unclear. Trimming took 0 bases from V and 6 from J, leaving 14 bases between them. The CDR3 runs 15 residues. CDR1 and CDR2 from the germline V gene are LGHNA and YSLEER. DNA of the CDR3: TGCGCCAGCAGCCAAGATCGGCCCCTATATCCTGAAGCTTTCTTT. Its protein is CASSQDRPLYPEAFF.

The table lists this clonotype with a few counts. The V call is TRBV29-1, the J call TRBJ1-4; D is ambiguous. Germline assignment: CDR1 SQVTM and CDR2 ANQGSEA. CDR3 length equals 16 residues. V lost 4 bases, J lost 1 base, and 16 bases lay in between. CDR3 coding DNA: TGCAGCGTTGTTCTAGGAGCTGGTAGAACTAATGAAAAACTGTTTTTT. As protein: CSVVLGAGRTNEKLFF.

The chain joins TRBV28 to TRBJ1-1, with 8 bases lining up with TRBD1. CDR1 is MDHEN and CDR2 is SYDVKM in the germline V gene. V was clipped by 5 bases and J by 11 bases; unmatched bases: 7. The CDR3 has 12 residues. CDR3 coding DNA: TGTGCCAGCAGTCCCCGGACAGGGTCGGCTTTCTTT. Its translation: CASSPRTGSAFF.

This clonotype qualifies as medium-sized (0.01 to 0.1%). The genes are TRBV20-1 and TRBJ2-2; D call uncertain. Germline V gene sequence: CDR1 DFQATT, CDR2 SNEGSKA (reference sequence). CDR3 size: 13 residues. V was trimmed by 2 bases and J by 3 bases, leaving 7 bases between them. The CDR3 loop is CSARRRHTGELFF. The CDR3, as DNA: TGCAGTGCTAGACGCAGGCACACCGGGGAGCTGTTTTTT.

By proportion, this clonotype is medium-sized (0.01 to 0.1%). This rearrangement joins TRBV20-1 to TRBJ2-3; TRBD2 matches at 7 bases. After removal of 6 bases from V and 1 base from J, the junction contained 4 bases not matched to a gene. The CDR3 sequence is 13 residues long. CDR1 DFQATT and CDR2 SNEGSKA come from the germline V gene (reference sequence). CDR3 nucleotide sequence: TGCAGTGCCCCGGGAGGCCGCACAGATACGCAGTATTTT. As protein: CSAPGGRTDTQYF.

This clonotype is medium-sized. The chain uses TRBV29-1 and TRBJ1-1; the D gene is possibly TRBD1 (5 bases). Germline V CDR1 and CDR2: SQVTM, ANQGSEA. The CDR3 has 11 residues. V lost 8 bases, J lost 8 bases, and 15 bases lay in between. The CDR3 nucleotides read TGCAGCACTCGTGGGGGGTACGAAGCTTTCTTT. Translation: CSTRGGYEAFF.

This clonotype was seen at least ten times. The CDR3 region is CSAPVGTYNEQFF. CDR3 DNA: TGCAGTGCTCCCGTGGGTACCTACAATGAGCAGTTCTTC. The rearrangement uses TRBV20-1 and TRBJ2-1; no reliable D call. CDR1 and CDR2 (germline): DFQATT, SNEGSKA (reference sequence). V lost 5 bases, J lost 2 bases, and 10 bases lay in between. CDR3 length: 13 amino acids.

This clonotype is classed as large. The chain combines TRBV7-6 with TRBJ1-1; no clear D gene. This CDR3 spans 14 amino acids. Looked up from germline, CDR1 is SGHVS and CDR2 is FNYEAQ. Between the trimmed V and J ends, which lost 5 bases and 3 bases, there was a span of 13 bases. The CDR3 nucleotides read TGTGCCAGCAGCCCCGGCCAAGGGCACACTGAAGCTTTCTTT. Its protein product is CASSPGQGHTEAFF. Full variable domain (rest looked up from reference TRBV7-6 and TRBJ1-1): GAGVSQSPRYKVTKRGQDVALRCDPISGHVSLYWYRQALGQGPEFLTYFNYEAQQDKSGLPNDRFSAERPEGSISTLTIQRTEQRDSAMYRCASSPGQGHTEAFFGQGTRLTVV.

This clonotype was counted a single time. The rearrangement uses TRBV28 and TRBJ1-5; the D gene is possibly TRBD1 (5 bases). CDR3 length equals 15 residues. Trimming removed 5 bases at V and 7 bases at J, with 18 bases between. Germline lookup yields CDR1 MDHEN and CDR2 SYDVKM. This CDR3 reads CASSPNSKGLQPQHF. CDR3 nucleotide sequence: TGTGCCAGCAGTCCGAATTCTAAGGGGCTACAGCCCCAGCATTTT.

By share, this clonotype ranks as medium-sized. The CDR3 spells CASIHPGLAEETQYF. As DNA, the CDR3 is TGTGCCAGCATTCACCCGGGACTAGCGGAAGAGACCCAGTACTTC. The chain uses TRBV25-1 and TRBJ2-5, with 11 bases aligning to TRBD2. Per the germline V gene, CDR1 is MGHDK and CDR2 is SYGVNS. The ends lost 7 bases at V and 3 bases at J; junction bases unmatched: 7. CDR3 size: 15 residues.

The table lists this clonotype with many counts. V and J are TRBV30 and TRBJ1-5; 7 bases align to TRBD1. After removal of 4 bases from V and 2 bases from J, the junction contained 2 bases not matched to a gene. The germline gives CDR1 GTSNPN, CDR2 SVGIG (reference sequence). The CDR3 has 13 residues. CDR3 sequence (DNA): TGTGCCTGGAAGGGGGCTGGCAATCAGCCCCAGCATTTT. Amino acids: CAWKGAGNQPQHF.

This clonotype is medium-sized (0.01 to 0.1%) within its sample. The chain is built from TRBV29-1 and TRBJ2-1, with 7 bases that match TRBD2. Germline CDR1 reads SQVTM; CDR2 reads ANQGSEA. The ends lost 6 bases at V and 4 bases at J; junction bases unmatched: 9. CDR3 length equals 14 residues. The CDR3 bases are TGCAGCGTGGCAGCCGGGACTACTTACAATGAGCAGTTCTTC. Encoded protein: CSVAAGTTYNEQFF.

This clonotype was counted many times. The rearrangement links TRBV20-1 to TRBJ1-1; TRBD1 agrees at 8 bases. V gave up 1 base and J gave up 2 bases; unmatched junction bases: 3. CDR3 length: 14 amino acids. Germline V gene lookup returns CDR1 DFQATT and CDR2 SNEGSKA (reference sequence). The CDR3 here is CSARVGQGNTEAFF. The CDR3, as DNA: TGCAGTGCTAGAGTTGGACAGGGAAACACTGAAGCTTTCTTT.

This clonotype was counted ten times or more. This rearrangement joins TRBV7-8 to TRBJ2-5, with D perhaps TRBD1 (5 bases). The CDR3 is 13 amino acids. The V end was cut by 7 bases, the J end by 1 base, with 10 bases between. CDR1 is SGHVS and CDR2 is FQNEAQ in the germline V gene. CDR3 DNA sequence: TGTGCCAGCACCCATCAGGGCCAAGAGACCCAGTACTTC. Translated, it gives CASTHQGQETQYF.

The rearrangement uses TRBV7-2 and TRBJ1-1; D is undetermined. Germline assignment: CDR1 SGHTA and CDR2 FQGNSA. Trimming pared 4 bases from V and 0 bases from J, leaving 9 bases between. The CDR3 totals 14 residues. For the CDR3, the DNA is TGTGCCAGCAGCTACCAGGCCATGAACACTGAAGCTTTCTTT. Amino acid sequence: CASSYQAMNTEAFF.